The 17 T cell receptor beta chains presented below share a single source sample, sequenced in a study of T cells expressing NK-cell markers. TCRdb reanalyzed the 5' RACE reads, giving one entry per CDR3 protein sequence and no DNA. The sample has 350,000 to 400,000 distinct CDR3 sequences, and its top ten clones hold about 10%. The sample consisted of blood T cells: a sorted CD56 or NKG2C T cell subset, CD4+ or CD8+ T cells, or bulk PBMC T cells (not recorded which). These receptors were collected from a woman between 45 and 60 years old in good health.

The chain employs TRBV12-3 or TRBV12-4 and TRBJ2-4; TCRdb indicates TRBD2, and absent DNA this call remains unverified. CDR3 size: 15 residues. CDR3 sequence reads: CASSTLAEAKNIQYF.

The V call is TRBV6-5, the J call TRBJ2-2; without DNA, the TCRdb call of TRBD2 cannot be checked. The V gene's germline CDR1 is MNHEY and CDR2 SVGAGI. The CDR3 consists of 15 residues. This chain's CDR3 is CASIMSGPNTGELFF.

V gene TRBV7-9 combines with J gene TRBJ2-3. CDR1 is SEHNR and CDR2 is FQNEAQ in the germline V gene (reference sequence). The CDR3 runs to 15 residues. This CDR3 is CASSLAEVFTDTQYF.

This chain connects TRBV20-1 to TRBJ2-5; the D call from TCRdb, TRBD1, cannot be confirmed without DNA. CDR1 and CDR2 (germline): DFQATT, SNEGSKA (reference sequence). The CDR3 length is 12 residues. This chain's CDR3 is CSAREQEETQYF.

The chain links TRBV12-3 or TRBV12-4 to TRBJ2-1; the D call of TRBD1 rests on TCRdb alone, since no DNA is present to check it. This CDR3 spans 12 amino acids. CDR3 protein: CASRNSVGEQFF.

This chain uses TRBV4-1 with TRBJ1-6. Germline assignment: CDR1 MGHRA and CDR2 YSYEKL. The CDR3 sequence is 16 residues long. This CDR3 is CASSQERAGGNSPLHF.

The chain links TRBV5-5 to TRBJ2-7; TCRdb's D gene call, TRBD1, goes unchecked for lack of DNA. From germline, CDR1 is SGHKS and CDR2 YYEKEE (reference sequence). CDR3 length: 16 residues. The CDR3 spells CASSITPGHMYYEQYF.

The chain combines TRBV5-1 with TRBJ1-2. Germline CDR1 is SGHRS and CDR2 is YFSETQ. The CDR3 runs to 14 residues. The CDR3: CASSLGQGGNGYTF.

J is TRBJ2-2 and V is TRBV4-1. From germline, CDR1 is MGHRA and CDR2 YSYEKL. CDR3 size: 16 residues. CDR3 protein: CASSQERLTTPGELFF.

J is TRBJ1-2 and V is TRBV7-9. Germline V gene sequence: CDR1 SEHNR, CDR2 FQNEAQ (reference sequence). The CDR3 has 14 residues. This chain's CDR3 is CASSFQVVNYGYTF.

The chain carries TRBV20-1 and TRBJ2-7; absent DNA, TCRdb's TRBD2 call cannot be checked. This CDR3 has 14 amino acids. Germline values: CDR1 DFQATT, CDR2 SNEGSKA (reference sequence). CDR3 protein: CSATSGRTTYEQYF.

The chain uses TRBV18 and TRBJ2-1; with no DNA, the TCRdb D assignment of TRBD1 cannot be verified. The CDR3 has 16 residues. The germline gives CDR1 KGHSH, CDR2 LQKENI. CDR3 protein: CASSPIRDSSYNEQFF. The full variable domain, completed using reference TRBV18 and TRBJ2-1, is NAGVMQNPRHLVRRRGQEARLRCSPMKGHSHVYWYRQLPEEGLKFMVYLQKENIIDESGMPKERFSAEFPKEGPSILRIQQVVRGDSAAYFCASSPIRDSSYNEQFFGPGTRLTVL.

This chain uses TRBV2 with TRBJ1-4; TCRdb returns TRBD1, unconfirmable since there is no DNA. Germline CDR1 SNHLY, CDR2 FYNNEI. This CDR3 region has 13 residues. CDR3 region: CASSLRQGEKLFF.

This rearrangement joins TRBV6-1 to TRBJ2-5. The CDR3 is 14 residues long. Germline CDR1 and CDR2: MNHNS and SASEGT. CDR3 loop: CASSEYAGKETQYF.

V is TRBV3-1 and J is TRBJ1-2; TCRdb returns TRBD1, unconfirmable since there is no DNA. CDR1 is LGHDT and CDR2 is YNNKEL in the germline V gene (reference sequence). This CDR3 is 14 amino acids long. The CDR3 spells CASSQEGTVEGYTF.

This chain joins TRBV30 and TRBJ1-4; TCRdb reports TRBD1, a call that lacks DNA to check it against. This CDR3 has 14 amino acids. Per germline, CDR1 GTSNPN and CDR2 SVGIG (reference sequence). The CDR3 here is CAWSPGQGIEKLFF.

The J gene is TRBJ2-1, the V gene TRBV12-3 or TRBV12-4. This CDR3 has 13 residues. The CDR3 reads CASQRGSYNEQFF.